The present T cell receptor (beta chain) was sequenced within a study of radiation and T cells in renal cell carcinoma. Per the germline V gene, CDR1 is LGHNA and CDR2 is YSLEER. The V and J ends lost 1 base and 4 bases respectively, with 4 bases between them. The CDR3 is 12 amino acids. Time point given: blood 4 weeks post-SBRT, at nephrectomy. Described treatment: 15 Gy SBRT to primary tumor, nephrectomy 4 weeks later. The tumor was a clear cell renal cell carcinoma. The data were produced by immunoSEQ multiplex PCR, yet TCRdb's version contains in-frame clones alone and is incomplete. Of about 77,000 clones detected, 75% to 90% appear once; the ten largest clones hold approximately 2.4%.

This rearrangement joins TRBV4-3 to TRBJ1-1, with D hard to call. The TCR sequence derives from a woman aged 55 to 70 with renal cell carcinoma. The input for sequencing was blood, taken from a patient whose treatment included radiotherapy and nephrectomy. The CDR3 nucleotides read TGCGCCAGCAGCCAAGCAGGCACTGAAGCTTTCTTT. Its protein product is CASSQAGTEAFF.